These T cell receptor beta chains were read from a single sample in a study of T cells in Graves' hyperthyroidism and ophthalmopathy. Via MiXCR, TCRdb re-called the multiplex PCR reads, giving one row per CDR3 protein. The sample has 250,000 to 350,000 distinct CDR3 sequences; approximately 15% are singletons. The sample taken for sequencing was blood. The receptors shown here come from a man aged 30 to 39 with Graves' hyperthyroidism. CDR3s include the opening cysteine and the closing phenylalanine or tryptophan. A D gene is named only where the DNA matches it firmly. A clone size is listed for some rows: how often the clone was seen (once, few, many), or a class if it is expanded.

TRBV12-3/TRBV12-4	once	.	TRBJ2-5	CTSSLDSDRETQYF	TGTACCAGCAGTTTAGACTCCGACCGAGAGACCCAGTACTTC
TRBV20-1	few	.	TRBJ2-3	CSAVVRGTDTQYF	TGCAGTGCTGTGGTCAGGGGAACAGATACGCAGTATTTT
TRBV6-9	.	TRBD2	TRBJ2-7	CASSYRTSGNYEQYF	TGTGCCAGCAGTTACCGGACTAGCGGGAACTACGAGCAGTACTTC
TRBV29-1	.	.	TRBJ2-3	CSVELSLTDTQYF	TGCAGCGTTGAATTGTCGTTGACAGATACGCAGTATTTT
TRBV28	many	TRBD1	TRBJ2-7	CASNRQGALYEQYF	TGTGCCAGCAATCGACAGGGAGCTCTTTACGAGCAGTACTTC
TRBV19	.	TRBD1	TRBJ1-1	CASRKGAGVAEAFF	TGTGCCAGTAGAAAGGGGGCAGGGGTCGCTGAAGCTTTCTTT
TRBV2	.	.	TRBJ2-7	CASIRAAGPYEQYF	TGTGCCAGCATCCGGGCGGCAGGGCCCTACGAGCAGTACTTC
TRBV16	many	.	TRBJ1-1	CASSPGEGMNTEAFF	TGTGCCAGCAGCCCAGGGGAGGGGATGAACACTGAAGCTTTCTTT
TRBV6-6	many	.	TRBJ1-1	CASSYDRPNTEAFF	TGTGCCAGCAGTTACGACAGACCGAACACTGAAGCTTTCTTT
TRBV5-5	many	.	TRBJ2-7	CASSLNFYEQYF	TGTGCCAGCAGCTTGAATTTCTACGAGCAGTACTTC
TRBV18	once	.	TRBJ1-4	CASSPGQRSNEKLFF	TGTGCCAGCTCTCCAGGACAGAGATCTAATGAAAAACTGTTTTTT
TRBV2	many	TRBD1	TRBJ2-5	CASSLARDRVGQETQYF	TGTGCCAGCAGCCTAGCCCGGGACAGGGTCGGTCAAGAGACCCAGTACTTC
TRBV7-9	.	.	TRBJ2-1	CASSEDGSSYNEQFF	TGTGCCAGCAGCGAGGACGGGAGCTCCTACAATGAGCAGTTCTTC
TRBV3-1	many	.	TRBJ2-7	CASSQEALGQTYEQYF	TGTGCCAGCAGCCAAGAAGCCCTCGGGCAGACCTACGAGCAGTACTTC
TRBV7-9	many	.	TRBJ2-3	CASSSLVGTDTQYF	TGTGCCAGCAGCTCCTTAGTGGGTACAGATACGCAGTATTTT
TRBV11-1	many	TRBD2	TRBJ2-3	CASRPRETGTDTQYF	TGTGCCAGCAGGCCGCGGGAGACCGGCACAGATACGCAGTATTTT
TRBV18	many	.	TRBJ1-4	CASSPWDGNEKLFF	TGTGCCAGCTCACCCTGGGACGGGAATGAAAAACTGTTTTTT
TRBV5-1	.	.	TRBJ2-1	CASSLAFGEQFF	TGCGCCAGCAGCTTGGCCTTCGGTGAGCAGTTCTTC
TRBV6-1	many	TRBD1	TRBJ1-1	CASRFTRTGLNTEAFF	TGTGCCAGCAGATTTACCCGGACAGGTTTGAACACTGAAGCTTTCTTT
TRBV5-1	.	.	TRBJ1-1	CASSLSGTEASF	TGCGCCAGCAGCTTATCCGGCACTGAAGCTTCCTTT
TRBV29-1	.	TRBD2	TRBJ2-2	CSARGLAGVGTGELFF	TGCAGCGCTAGGGGACTAGCGGGAGTCGGGACCGGGGAGCTGTTTTTT
TRBV11-3	.	TRBD1	TRBJ1-5	CASSSGTGEQPQHF	TGTGCCAGCAGCTCCGGGACAGGGGAGCAGCCCCAGCATTTT
TRBV19	.	.	TRBJ1-1	CASSSERGSEAFF	TGTGCCAGTAGCTCCGAGAGGGGGAGTGAAGCTTTCTTT
TRBV5-1	few	.	TRBJ2-2	CASSLTDTNTGELFF	TGCGCCAGCAGCTTGACGGATACGAACACCGGGGAGCTGTTTTTT
TRBV6-1	many	.	TRBJ1-1	CASRSTVNTEAFF	TGTGCCAGCAGGTCGACAGTGAACACTGAAGCTTTCTTT
TRBV2	many	TRBD1	TRBJ1-1	CASRGQVEAFF	TGTGCCAGCAGGGGACAGGTCGAAGCTTTCTTT
TRBV24-1	.	.	TRBJ1-2	CAARWGTGYTF	TGTGCCGCCCGCTGGGGTACTGGCTACACCTTC
TRBV7-9	few	TRBD1	TRBJ1-1	CASSSRPRTGGFTEAFF	TGTGCCAGCAGCTCCCGACCTCGGACAGGGGGCTTCACTGAAGCTTTCTTT
TRBV20-1	many	TRBD2	TRBJ2-7	CSVAKTSGTYEQYF	TGCAGTGTCGCGAAGACTAGCGGGACCTACGAGCAGTACTTC
TRBV19	.	.	TRBJ2-3	CASSIGGARSTDTQYF	TGTGCCAGTAGTATAGGGGGGGCTAGGAGCACAGATACGCAGTATTTT
TRBV6-1	.	TRBD2	TRBJ2-1	CASSRTSGRDLYNEQFF	TGTGCCAGCAGTAGGACTAGCGGGAGGGATTTATACAATGAGCAGTTCTTC
TRBV5-1	.	.	TRBJ2-7	CASSLVWGDEQYF	TGCGCCAGCAGCTTGGTATGGGGTGACGAGCAGTACTTC
TRBV28	.	.	TRBJ1-1	CASSLWRMNTEAFF	TGTGCCAGCAGTTTATGGAGGATGAACACTGAAGCTTTCTTT
TRBV27	.	.	TRBJ2-2	CASSLLGGRDTGELFF	TGTGCCAGCAGTTTATTGGGGGGAAGGGACACCGGGGAGCTGTTTTTT
TRBV7-2	many	.	TRBJ2-2	CASSWLTRPSATGELFF	TGTGCCAGCAGCTGGCTCACCCGCCCCAGCGCCACCGGGGAGCTGTTTTTT
TRBV19	.	.	TRBJ1-1	CASSLGLGKSTEAFF	TGTGCCAGTAGTTTGGGATTGGGGAAGAGCACTGAAGCTTTCTTT
TRBV5-1	many	.	TRBJ2-7	CASSPLSAYEQYF	TGCGCCAGCAGCCCACTTTCAGCCTACGAGCAGTACTTC
TRBV11-2	.	TRBD2	TRBJ2-1	CASSFRGARTSGSNEQFF	TGTGCCAGCAGCTTCCGAGGGGCGCGGACTAGCGGGTCAAATGAGCAGTTCTTC
TRBV20-1	.	.	TRBJ2-7	CSARDSDSGYYEQYF	TGCAGTGCTAGAGATAGCGATAGCGGCTACTACGAGCAGTACTTC
TRBV9	.	.	TRBJ2-7	CASSLSGRTYEQYF	TGTGCCAGCAGCCTTTCGGGACGCACCTACGAGCAGTACTTC
TRBV29-1	few	TRBD2	TRBJ2-3	CSVEGGLAGRDTQYF	TGCAGCGTTGAGGGGGGACTAGCGGGACGTGATACGCAGTATTTT
TRBV20-1	many	TRBD2	TRBJ2-7	CSARGLAGESSYEQYF	TGCAGTGCTAGAGGTCTAGCGGGAGAGAGTTCCTACGAGCAGTACTTC
TRBV7-9	once	TRBD1	TRBJ2-3	CASSFEQGVADTQYF	TGTGCCAGCAGCTTTGAACAGGGGGTCGCAGATACGCAGTATTTT
TRBV11-2	many	.	TRBJ2-5	CASSLRPRFQETQYF	TGTGCCAGCAGCTTACGACCGCGATTCCAAGAGACCCAGTACTTC
TRBV27	many	TRBD1	TRBJ2-5	CASSSWDRGETQYF	TGTGCCAGCAGTTCCTGGGACAGGGGAGAGACCCAGTACTTC
TRBV7-8	.	.	TRBJ1-4	CASSLILSGGSGIREKLFF	TGTGCCAGCAGCTTAATCCTAAGCGGGGGCTCTGGGATTCGTGAAAAACTGTTTTTT
TRBV5-1	many	.	TRBJ2-1	CASSPSPGSHNEQFF	TGCGCCAGCAGCCCCTCACCGGGAAGCCACAATGAGCAGTTCTTC
TRBV27	.	.	TRBJ1-3	CASSLYGTPGNTIYF	TGTGCCAGCAGTCTATACGGGACCCCTGGAAACACCATATATTTT
TRBV5-1	many	.	TRBJ1-2	CASSEGVGNYGYTF	TGCGCCAGCAGCGAGGGAGTGGGTAACTATGGCTACACCTTC